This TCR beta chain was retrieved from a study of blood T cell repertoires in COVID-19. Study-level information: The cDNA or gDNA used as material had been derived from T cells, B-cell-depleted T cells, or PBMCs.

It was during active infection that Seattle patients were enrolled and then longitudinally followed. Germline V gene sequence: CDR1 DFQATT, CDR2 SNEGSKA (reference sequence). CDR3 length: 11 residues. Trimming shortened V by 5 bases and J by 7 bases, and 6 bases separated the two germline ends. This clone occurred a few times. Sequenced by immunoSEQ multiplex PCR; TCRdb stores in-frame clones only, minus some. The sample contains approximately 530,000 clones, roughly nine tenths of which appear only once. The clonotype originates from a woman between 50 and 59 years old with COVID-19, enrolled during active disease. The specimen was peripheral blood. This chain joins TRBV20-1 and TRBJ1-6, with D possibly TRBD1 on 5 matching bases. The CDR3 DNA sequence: TGCAGTGCTGGGGGGAATTCACCCCTCCACTTT. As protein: CSAGGNSPLHF.